The 14 T cell receptor beta chains below all came from one sample that was sequenced in a study of T cell responses to AZD1222 COVID-19 vaccine. Sequencing was performed with immunoSEQ multiplex PCR; in TCRdb, only in-frame clones are kept and a portion is missing. Among about 190,000 clones, about 94% were seen once, and the ten largest hold about 9.3%. Sample: peripheral blood, taken on day 0 of AZD1222 vaccination. The receptor source for this set is an adult in good health.

The chain links TRBV3-1 (or the pseudogene TRBV3-2) to TRBJ2-5; the D gene is possibly TRBD2 (5 bases). The germline V gene has CDR1 LGHDT and CDR2 YNNKEL (reference sequence). The CDR3 totals 16 residues. With 6 bases removed from V and 4 bases from J, the gap between germline ends came to 21 bases. CDR3 loop: CASSPRTGNWGETQYF. The CDR3 DNA reads TGTGCCAGCAGTCCCCGGACTGGGAATTGGGGAGAGACCCAGTACTTC.

This clone was seen a single time. The chain has TRBV6-5 and TRBJ2-7; 7 bases line up with TRBD1. V shed 0 bases, J shed 3 bases, and the junction held 5 bases outside the gene matches. Germline V gene data show CDR1 as MNHEY and CDR2 as SVGAGI. The CDR3 has 15 amino acids. CDR3 nucleotide sequence: TGTGCCAGCAGTTACTCTAGAGGGACAGTCTACGAGCAGTACTTC. Amino acid sequence: CASSYSRGTVYEQYF.

The rearrangement uses TRBV11-3 and TRBJ2-1; D might be TRBD2 (5 bases). Deletions cut 5 bases from V and 4 bases from J, with 21 bases between. The germline V gene encodes CDR1 SGHNT and CDR2 YENEEA. This CDR3 is 17 amino acids long. CDR3: CASSPLRTASGYNEQFF. The CDR3 DNA sequence: TGTGCCAGCAGCCCCCTCAGAACAGCCTCGGGATACAATGAGCAGTTCTTC.

The chain employs TRBV19 and TRBJ2-3, with TRBD1 matching 7 bases. V lost 3 bases to trimming and J lost 2 bases; unmatched junction nucleotides: 8. In germline, CDR1 is LNHDA, CDR2 SQIVND (reference sequence). This CDR3 comprises 16 residues. The CDR3 protein is CASSMGQLANTDTQYF. The CDR3 region has the DNA TGTGCCAGTAGTATGGGACAGCTAGCCAACACAGATACGCAGTATTTT.

In its sample, this clone was seen a few times. This chain uses TRBV6-1 with TRBJ1-1; perhaps TRBD1 as D (6 bases). This CDR3 contains 13 residues. Trimming took 2 bases from V and 6 from J, leaving 10 bases between them. Germline V CDR1 and CDR2: MNHNS, SASEGT. The chain's CDR3 is CASSETGLSEAFF. The CDR3 DNA reads as TGTGCCAGCAGTGAAACAGGGCTGTCTGAAGCTTTCTTT.

The J gene is TRBJ1-5, the V gene TRBV4-3; D might be TRBD1 (5 bases). Per the germline V gene, CDR1 is LGHNA and CDR2 is YSLEER. With 1 base removed from V and 6 bases from J, the gap between germline ends came to 16 bases. CDR3 length equals 16 residues. The CDR3 spells CASSQALRQGLQPQHF. The DNA for the CDR3 is TGCGCCAGCAGCCAAGCCCTCCGGCAGGGACTTCAGCCCCAGCATTTT.

The CDR3 reads CASSPVGATNEKLFF. CDR3 coding DNA: TGTGCCAGCAGCCCCGTGGGGGCAACTAATGAAAAACTGTTTTTT. The chain joins TRBV7-2 to TRBJ1-4; D perhaps matches TRBD1 (5 bases). The CDR3 extends over 15 amino acids. Germline lookup yields CDR1 SGHTA and CDR2 FQGNSA. Trimming took off 5 bases at V and 0 bases at J, with 10 bases between the two ends.

This clone was detected only once. The chain joins TRBV6-5 to TRBJ2-2, with D unclear. V lost 5 bases to trimming and J lost 0 bases, with 10 bases between them. Looked up from germline, CDR1 is MNHEY and CDR2 is SVGAGI. This CDR3 comprises 15 residues. CDR3 bases: TGTGCCAGCAGTCCCGACGTCGCGAACACCGGGGAGCTGTTTTTT. This encodes CASSPDVANTGELFF.

The rearrangement links TRBV20-1 to TRBJ2-7; 9 bases match TRBD1. J lost 6 bases, V lost 3 bases, and 9 bases had no gene match. CDR1 and CDR2 from the germline V gene are DFQATT and SNEGSKA (reference sequence). This CDR3 is 14 amino acids long. CDR3 bases: TGCAGTGCTAGTTGGGGACAGGGTCCCCTCGAGCAGTACTTC. Its protein is CSASWGQGPLEQYF.

The V gene is TRBV7-2, the J gene TRBJ2-5, with 9 bases identical to TRBD1. This CDR3 comprises 13 residues. Per the germline V gene, CDR1 is SGHTA and CDR2 is FQGNSA. Germline trimming cut 5 bases from V and 5 bases from J; bases unmatched to any gene: 3. For the CDR3, the DNA is TGTGCCAGCAGCCTCGGACAGGGGGAGACCCAGTACTTC. Translating gives CASSLGQGETQYF. The full variable domain, in which reference TRBV7-2 and TRBJ2-5 provide the parts outside the CDR3, is GAGVSQSPSNKVTEKGKDVELRCDPISGHTALYWYRQSLGQGLEFLIYFQGNSAPDKSGLPSDRFSAERTGGSVSTLTIQRTQQEDSAVYLCASSLGQGETQYFGPGTRLLVL.

The sample holds one count of this clone. In nucleotides, the CDR3 is TGTGCCAGCAGGGGACTAGCGGGAGGGCCATCTTCCTACGAGCAGTACTTC. As protein: CASRGLAGGPSSYEQYF. The chain carries TRBV27 and TRBJ2-7, with 16 bases fitting TRBD2. The CDR3 is 17 amino acids. Per germline, CDR1 MNHEY and CDR2 SMNVEV (reference sequence). V dropped 6 bases and J dropped 1; count of bases not matched to a gene: 6.

This clone was seen only once. V is TRBV3-1 (or the pseudogene TRBV3-2) and J is TRBJ2-7; D unclear. The length of the CDR3 is 13 residues. CDR1 and CDR2 from the germline V gene are LGHDT and YNNKEL (reference sequence). Trimming removed 1 base from V and 1 base from J, with 5 bases in between. DNA of the CDR3: TGTGCCAGCAGCCAAGTTGAATCCTACGAGCAGTACTTC. This translates into CASSQVESYEQYF.

This sequence joins TRBV28 and TRBJ1-2; unclear D gene. CDR3 length: 14 residues. Per the germline V gene, CDR1 is MDHEN and CDR2 is SYDVKM. V shed 6 bases and J shed 2 bases, with 13 bases lying between them. The CDR3: CASSRPAKNYGYTF. The CDR3 bases are TGTGCCAGCAGCCGGCCCGCAAAGAACTATGGCTACACCTTC.

This clone was recorded many times. The rearrangement links TRBV12-3 or TRBV12-4 to TRBJ1-1; the D is unclear. With 5 bases removed from V and 4 bases from J, the gap between germline ends came to 8 bases. This CDR3 has 12 amino acids. In nucleotides, the CDR3 is TGTGCCAGCAGTCGGTATCTCACTGAAGCTTTCTTT. It specifies CASSRYLTEAFF.